This T cell receptor (beta chain) derives from a study of T cell repertoires in cytomegalovirus infection. Study-wide findings and caveats: Totalled public TCR beta family frequency picked out people who carried CMV plus the relevant HLA. Ex vivo, HLA-C-restricted CMV-specific TCR beta clonotypes prevailed over the rest of the response.

The CDR3 is made up of 15 amino acids. In germline, CDR1 is SNHLY, CDR2 FYNNEI. This clonotype was found a few times. No antigen is known for it. Mismatch with germline at one junction end may stem from a read error. TCRdb fed the reads into MiXCR, producing one record per CDR3 protein. The sample shows over 250,000 distinct CDR3 sequences, about 25% of them seen only once. Specimen: PBMCs. This chain connects TRBV2 to TRBJ1-5, with 7 nucleotides matching TRBD1. This receptor was obtained from a human donor in good health (CMV status not recorded). Some clones in this sample may be carry-over from other donors' samples. CDR3 sequence reads: CASSEGTASNQPQHF. The CDR3 DNA reads as TGTGCCAGCAGCGAAGGGACAGCGAGCAATCAGCCCCAGCATTTT.